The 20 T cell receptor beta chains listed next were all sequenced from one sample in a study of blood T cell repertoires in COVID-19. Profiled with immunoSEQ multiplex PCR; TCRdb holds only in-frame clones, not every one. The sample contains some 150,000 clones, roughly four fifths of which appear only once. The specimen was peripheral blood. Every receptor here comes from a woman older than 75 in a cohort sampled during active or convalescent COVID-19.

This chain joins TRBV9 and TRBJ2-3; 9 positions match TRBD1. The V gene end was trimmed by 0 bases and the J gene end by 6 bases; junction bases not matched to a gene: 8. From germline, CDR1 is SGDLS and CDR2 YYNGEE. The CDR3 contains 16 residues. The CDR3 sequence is CASSVVLGQGGDTQYF. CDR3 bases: TGTGCCAGCAGCGTAGTCCTGGGACAGGGTGGCGATACGCAGTATTTT.

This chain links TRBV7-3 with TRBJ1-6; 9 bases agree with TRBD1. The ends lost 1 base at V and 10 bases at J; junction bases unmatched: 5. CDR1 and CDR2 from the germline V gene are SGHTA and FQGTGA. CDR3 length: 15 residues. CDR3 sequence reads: CASSLSLDRGSPLHF. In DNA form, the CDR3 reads TGTGCCAGCAGCTTAAGCCTGGACAGGGGATCACCCCTCCACTTT.

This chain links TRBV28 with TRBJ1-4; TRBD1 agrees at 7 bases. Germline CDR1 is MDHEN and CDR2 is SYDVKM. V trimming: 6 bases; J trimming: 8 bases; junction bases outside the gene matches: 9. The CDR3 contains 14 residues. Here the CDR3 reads CASRPTGRPEKLFF. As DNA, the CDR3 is TGTGCCAGCAGGCCGACAGGGCGTCCAGAAAAACTGTTTTTT.

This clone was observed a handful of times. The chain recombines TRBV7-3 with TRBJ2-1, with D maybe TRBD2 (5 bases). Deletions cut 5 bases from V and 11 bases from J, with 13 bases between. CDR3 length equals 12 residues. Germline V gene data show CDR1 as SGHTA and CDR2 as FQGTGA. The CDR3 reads CASSPTGGQQFF. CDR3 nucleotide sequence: TGTGCCAGCAGCCCCACCGGAGGCCAGCAGTTCTTC.

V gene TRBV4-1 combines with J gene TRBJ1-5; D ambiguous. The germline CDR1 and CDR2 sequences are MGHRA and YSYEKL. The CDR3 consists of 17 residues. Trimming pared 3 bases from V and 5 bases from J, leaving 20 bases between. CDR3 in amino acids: CASSHFPRRVGDQPQHF. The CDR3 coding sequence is TGCGCCAGCAGCCATTTTCCAAGGAGGGTAGGTGATCAGCCCCAGCATTTT.

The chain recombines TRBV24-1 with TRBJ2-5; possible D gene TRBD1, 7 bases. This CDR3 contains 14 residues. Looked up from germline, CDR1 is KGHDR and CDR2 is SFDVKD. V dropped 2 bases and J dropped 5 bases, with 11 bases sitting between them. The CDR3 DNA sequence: TGTGCCACCAGTGATTGGGACAGCGGGGAGACCCAGTACTTC. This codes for CATSDWDSGETQYF.

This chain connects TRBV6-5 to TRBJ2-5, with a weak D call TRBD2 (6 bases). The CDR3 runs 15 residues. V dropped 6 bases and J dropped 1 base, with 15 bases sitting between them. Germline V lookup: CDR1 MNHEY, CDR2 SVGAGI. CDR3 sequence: CASSYVAGLQETQYF. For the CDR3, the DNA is TGTGCCAGCAGCTACGTGGCGGGGCTCCAAGAGACCCAGTACTTC.

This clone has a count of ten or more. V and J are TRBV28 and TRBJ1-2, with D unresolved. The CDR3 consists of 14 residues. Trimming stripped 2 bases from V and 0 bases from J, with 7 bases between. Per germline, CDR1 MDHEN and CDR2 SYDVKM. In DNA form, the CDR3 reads TGTGCCAGCAGTTTAGCACAGCCTAACTATGGCTACACCTTC. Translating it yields CASSLAQPNYGYTF.

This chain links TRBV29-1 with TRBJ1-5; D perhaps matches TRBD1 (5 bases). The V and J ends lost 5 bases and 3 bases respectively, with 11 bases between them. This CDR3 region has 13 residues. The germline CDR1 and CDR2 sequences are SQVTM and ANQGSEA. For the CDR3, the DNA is TGCAGCGTTTCGACGGGACTCAATCAGCCCCAGCATTTT. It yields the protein CSVSTGLNQPQHF.

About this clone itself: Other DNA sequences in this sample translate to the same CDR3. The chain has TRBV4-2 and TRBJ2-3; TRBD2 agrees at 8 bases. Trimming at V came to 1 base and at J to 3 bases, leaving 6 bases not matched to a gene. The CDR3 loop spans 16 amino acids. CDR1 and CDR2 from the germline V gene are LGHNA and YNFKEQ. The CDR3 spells CASSQVPGGPTDTQYF. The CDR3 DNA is TGTGCCAGCAGCCAAGTGCCGGGGGGGCCGACAGATACGCAGTATTTT.

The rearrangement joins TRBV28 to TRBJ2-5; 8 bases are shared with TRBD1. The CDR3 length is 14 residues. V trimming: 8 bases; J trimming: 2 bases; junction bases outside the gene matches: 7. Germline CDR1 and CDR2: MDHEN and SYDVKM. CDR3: CASSPTGAQETQYF. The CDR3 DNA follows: TGTGCCAGCTCCCCGACAGGGGCTCAAGAGACCCAGTACTTC.

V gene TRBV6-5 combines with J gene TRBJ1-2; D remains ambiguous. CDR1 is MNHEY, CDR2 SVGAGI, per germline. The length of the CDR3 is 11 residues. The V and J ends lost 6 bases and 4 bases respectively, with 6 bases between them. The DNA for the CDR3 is TGTGCCAGCAGCCCGGGCTATGGCTACACCTTC. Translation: CASSPGYGYTF.

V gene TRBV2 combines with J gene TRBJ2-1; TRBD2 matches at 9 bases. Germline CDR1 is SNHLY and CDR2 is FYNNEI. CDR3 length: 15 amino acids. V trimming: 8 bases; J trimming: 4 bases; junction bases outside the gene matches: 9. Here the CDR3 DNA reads TGTGCCAGCGGGCGGGGGGGTGCCGGTTACAATGAGCAGTTCTTC. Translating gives CASGRGGAGYNEQFF.

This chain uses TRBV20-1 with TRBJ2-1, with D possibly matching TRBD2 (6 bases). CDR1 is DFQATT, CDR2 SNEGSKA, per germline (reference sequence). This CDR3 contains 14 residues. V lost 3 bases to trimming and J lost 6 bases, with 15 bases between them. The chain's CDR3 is CSASRSRGVNEQFF. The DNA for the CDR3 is TGCAGTGCTAGTCGTTCGCGGGGCGTCAATGAGCAGTTCTTC.

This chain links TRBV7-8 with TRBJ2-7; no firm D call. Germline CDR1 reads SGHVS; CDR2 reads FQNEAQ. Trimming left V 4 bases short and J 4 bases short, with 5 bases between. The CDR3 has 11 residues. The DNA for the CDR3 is TGTGCCAGCAGCTCCTTTTACGAGCAGTACTTC. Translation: CASSSFYEQYF.

DNA of the CDR3: TGCGCCAGCAGCCAAGAAGGTACGGGGGGAGCTTTCTTT. Amino acid sequence: CASSQEGTGGAFF. V gene TRBV4-1 combines with J gene TRBJ1-1; D might be TRBD1 (5 bases). Germline CDR1 and CDR2: MGHRA and YSYEKL. Trimming removed 0 bases at V and 10 bases at J, with 12 bases between. The CDR3 covers 13 residues.

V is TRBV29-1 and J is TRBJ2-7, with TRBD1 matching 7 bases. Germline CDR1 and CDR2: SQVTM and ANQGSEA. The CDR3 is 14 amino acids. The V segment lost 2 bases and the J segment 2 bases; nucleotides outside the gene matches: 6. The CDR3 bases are TGCAGCGTTGAAAAGGGGGCCAACACCTACGAGCAGTACTTC. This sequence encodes CSVEKGANTYEQYF.

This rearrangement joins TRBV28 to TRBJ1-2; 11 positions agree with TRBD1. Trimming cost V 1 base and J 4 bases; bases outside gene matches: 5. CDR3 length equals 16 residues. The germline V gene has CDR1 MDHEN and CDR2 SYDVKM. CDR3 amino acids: CASSLSGTGGAYGYTF. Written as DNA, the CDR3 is TGTGCCAGCAGTTTATCCGGGACAGGGGGGGCCTATGGCTACACCTTC.

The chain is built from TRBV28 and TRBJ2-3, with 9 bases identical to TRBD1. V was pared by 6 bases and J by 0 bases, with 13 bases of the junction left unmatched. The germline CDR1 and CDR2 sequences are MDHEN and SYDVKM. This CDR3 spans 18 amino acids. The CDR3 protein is CASSLGDRVLSSTDTQYF. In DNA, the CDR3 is TGTGCCAGCAGCCTAGGGGACAGGGTTCTTTCTAGCACAGATACGCAGTATTTT.

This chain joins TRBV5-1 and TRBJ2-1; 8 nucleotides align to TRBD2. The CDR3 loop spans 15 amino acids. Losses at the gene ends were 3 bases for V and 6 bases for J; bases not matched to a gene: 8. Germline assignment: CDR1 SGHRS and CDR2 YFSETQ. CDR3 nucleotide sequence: TGCGCCAGCAGCTCGACTAGCGTGGGTGTCAATGAGCAGTTCTTC. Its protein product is CASSSTSVGVNEQFF.